This T cell receptor beta chain was identified during a study of Tregs in tolerant kidney transplant recipients. Study-level information: Sorting used antibodies to exclude donor cells. General study results and limits: Findings come from small patient numbers and require larger validation. The most relevant donor-specific Treg TCRbeta repertoire apparently came from expansion with activated donor B cells.

Sequencing used immunoSEQ multiplex PCR; TCRdb keeps in-frame clones, though not all of them. Found here are 15,000 to 20,000 clones, 61% of them singletons; the top ten hold 3.2%. CDR3 length equals 14 residues. Trimming took 3 bases from V and 5 from J; bases not matched to a gene: 7. Per the germline V gene, CDR1 is SNHLY and CDR2 is FYNNEI. Concerning this clone: Antigen specificity is unknown.

This chain uses TRBV2 with TRBJ2-7; 7 nucleotides match TRBD1. Sequenced: Tregs from blood cultured with allogeneic cells. This TCR derives from a human donor in good health. As DNA, the CDR3 is TGTGCCAGCAGTGAGTGGGACAGCAAAAACGAGCAGTACTTC. As protein: CASSEWDSKNEQYF.